The present TCR beta chain was sequenced within a study of blood T cell repertoires in COVID-19. On this clone: Additional DNA sequences in this sample encode the identical CDR3.

As processed by the authors: Reference gene primer amplification yielded estimated nucleated cell counts. TCRdb's table, derived via immunoSEQ multiplex PCR, lists solely in-frame clones and lacks some. V, J and clone size are those of that table, while D and trimming were read from the DNA. The sample shows approximately 160,000 clones, about 85% of them seen only once. The germline V gene encodes CDR1 SGHRS and CDR2 YFSETQ. Trimming pared 1 base from V and 1 base from J, leaving 5 bases between. This CDR3 spans 13 amino acids. The sample comprised peripheral blood. The chain couples TRBV5-1 to TRBJ2-5; D perhaps matches TRBD1 (5 bases). The sequence derives from a man aged 55 to 69 who had recovered from COVID-19. CDR3 loop: CASSLQGQETQYF. The CDR3 nucleotides are TGCGCCAGCAGCTTGCAGGGCCAAGAGACCCAGTACTTC.